This T cell receptor beta chain was obtained from a study of T cell repertoires in cytomegalovirus infection. Whole-study context: Evidence of both CMV infection and a matching HLA type came from public TCR beta signatures.

The CDR3 has 13 residues. V lost 2 bases, J lost 6 bases, and 11 bases lay in between. Germline CDR1 SGDLS, CDR2 YYNGEE. This clonotype was seen more than once but under ten times. What it binds is not known. MiXCR, applied by TCRdb to the reads, yields one record per CDR3 protein. Of 110,000 to 150,000 distinct CDR3 sequences listed, approximately 30% are singletons. This receptor was taken from a human donor in good health (CMV status not recorded). Some clones in this sample may be carry-over from other donors' samples. The chain combines TRBV9 with TRBJ1-2, with no clear D. Material: CD8+ T cells from cultured PBMCs, obtained from culture after CMV antigen stimulation. CDR3 amino acids: CASSVSGRHGYTF. CDR3 bases: TGTGCCAGCAGCGTTTCTGGGAGACATGGCTACACCTTC. Filled out from reference TRBV9 and TRBJ1-2, the complete variable domain reads DSGVTQTPKHLITATGQRVTLRCSPRSGDLSVYWYQQSLDQGLQFLIQYYNGEERAKGNILERFSAQQFPDLHSELNLSSLELGDSALYFCASSVSGRHGYTFGSGTRLTVV.